This is a list of T cell receptor beta chains from one sample in a study of T cell repertoires in cytomegalovirus infection. These receptors lack a known antigen. TCRdb reanalysed the reads using MiXCR and keeps one entry per CDR3 protein. Of about 900,000 distinct CDR3 sequences in the sample, approximately 31% were seen once. This specimen consisted of cultured CD8+ T cells from PBMCs, obtained from culture after CMV antigen stimulation. The receptors were gathered from a human donor in good health (CMV status not recorded). Some clones in this sample may be carry-over from other donors' samples. Both conserved end residues are trimmed from each CDR3. The order of the fields is D gene, J gene, V gene, CDR3 protein. D genes are given only for firm matches.

>NA|TRBJ1-1|TRBV7-2
ASSFSPPPGENTEAF
>NA|TRBJ1-1|TRBV12-3/TRBV12-4
ARGRNTEAF
>TRBD2|TRBJ2-2|TRBV6-5
ASSSGLATGELF
>NA|TRBJ2-3|TRBV6-5
ASHRYSTDTQY
>NA|TRBJ2-1|TRBV11-2
ASSFNWASSYNEQF
>NA|TRBJ2-5|TRBV7-6
ASSPKSGGYQETQY
>NA|TRBJ2-3|TRBV6-2/TRBV6-3
ASSYAVDTQY
>TRBD2|TRBJ2-4|TRBV6-1
ASSGLADIQY
>NA|TRBJ2-3|TRBV12-3/TRBV12-4
ASALGTPIDTQY
>NA|TRBJ2-3|TRBV7-9
ASRLGGTDTQY
>TRBD2|TRBJ2-2|TRBV7-3
ASSSGTSVPGELF
>NA|TRBJ2-2|TRBV11-1
ASSAGLTLTGELF
>NA|TRBJ2-5|TRBV28
ASNPGGKETQY
>NA|TRBJ2-7|TRBV20-1
SARRRGTPLRYEQY
>NA|TRBJ2-6|TRBV7-4
ASSLDDSGANVLT
>NA|TRBJ1-4|TRBV7-6
ASSKSGTPTEKLF
>TRBD1|TRBJ1-5|TRBV12-3/TRBV12-4
ASSHGPGQGGDQPQH
>NA|TRBJ1-1|TRBV7-9
ASSLGQATEAF
>TRBD1|TRBJ2-3|TRBV2
ASSHGQAYTDTQY
>TRBD2|TRBJ2-5|TRBV7-2
ASSLVGTSGGPRPQETQY
>TRBD1|TRBJ2-7|TRBV27
ASSLQTGGDEQY
>NA|TRBJ2-1|TRBV6-5
ASTDSGYNEQF